What follows is one TCR beta chain and its context. The antigen is unknown. These data come from a study of cytomegalovirus exposure and HLA in healthy donors. General study results and limits: Beyond CMV serostatus, there was no information to go on about immune exposure. A few chains tied to CMV proved CMV antigen-specific in vitro. A later analysis linked fewer than 20,000 TCR beta sequences to HLA alleles at 0.05 false discovery rate. The study listed under 200 cytomegalovirus-associated TCR beta chains.

This CDR3 is 16 amino acids long. Looked up from germline, CDR1 is MRHNA and CDR2 is SNTAGT. Germline trimming cut 0 bases from V and 4 bases from J; bases unmatched to any gene: 5. PCR primers comprised 60 Vbeta and 13 Jbeta primers. Generated by immunoSEQ multiplex PCR, the TCRdb table keeps only in-frame clones and is missing some. The sample has around 90,000 clones, 62% seen once. V is TRBV6-4 and J is TRBJ2-3; TRBD2 agrees at 9 bases. The specimen sequenced was PBMCs. The sequence derives from a young woman in good health and CMV-seropositive. The CDR3, as DNA: TGTGCCAGCAGTGACTCAGGCGGGGGGGCCGCAGATACGCAGTATTTT. It translates to CASSDSGGGAADTQYF.